Listed below are T cell receptor beta chains from one sample, sequenced in a study of shared clonotypes between healthy human individuals. Some clones are missing from TCRdb's copy, which holds only in-frame ones; the method was immunoSEQ multiplex PCR. Among about 1.5 million clones listed, 98% were seen once. The sample comprised naive CD4+ T cells sorted from blood. All receptors come from a man younger than 40 in good health. Each CDR3 is given with its conserved first and last residue. D genes are given only for firm matches. Not all rows give a size; the values are once, few, many and, for expanded clones, a class.

v_call	clone_size	j_call	cdr3_length	d_call	cdr3_aa	cdr3_nt
TRBV21-1	NA	TRBJ2-7	14	NA	CASSSRQGSYEQYF	TGTGCCAGCAGCAGTAGACAGGGCTCCTACGAGCAGTACTTC
TRBV11-2	NA	TRBJ1-2	15	NA	CASSLEVRGGGGYTF	TGTGCCAGCAGCTTAGAGGTTCGGGGTGGTGGTGGCTACACCTTC
TRBV7-9	NA	TRBJ2-7	15	NA	CASSQLASILYEQYF	TGTGCCAGCAGCCAACTAGCAAGCATACTCTACGAGCAGTACTTC
TRBV20-1	NA	TRBJ1-1	10	NA	CSAIRTEAFF	TGCAGTGCCATCCGGACGGAAGCTTTCTTT
TRBV7-9	NA	TRBJ2-3	14	NA	CASSLTGTTDTQYF	TGTGCCAGCAGCTTGACCGGGACCACAGATACGCAGTATTTT
TRBV12-5	NA	TRBJ2-3	12	NA	CASGLQSDTQYF	TGTGCTAGTGGTTTGCAGTCAGATACGCAGTATTTT
TRBV10-1	NA	TRBJ2-5	14	NA	CASSLGRGKETQYF	TGCGCCAGCAGCCTTGGGAGAGGGAAAGAGACCCAGTACTTC
TRBV7-8	NA	TRBJ2-2	18	TRBD2	CASSRIGGGSSNTGELFF	TGTGCCAGCAGCCGCATTGGCGGGGGTTCCTCGAACACCGGGGAGCTGTTTTTT
TRBV7-2	NA	TRBJ1-1	16	TRBD1	CASSITGTAVNTEAFF	TGTGCCAGCAGCATTACGGGGACAGCCGTGAACACTGAAGCTTTCTTT
TRBV27	NA	TRBJ2-5	15	TRBD1	CASSYGDRGKETQYF	TGTGCCAGCAGTTATGGGGACAGGGGAAAAGAGACCCAGTACTTC
TRBV5-4	NA	TRBJ2-5	16	TRBD2	CASSLVASGRWETQYF	TGTGCCAGCAGCTTGGTTGCTAGCGGGAGGTGGGAGACCCAGTACTTC
TRBV11-2	once	TRBJ2-1	15	TRBD2	CASSLVRTRNNEQFF	TGTGCCAGCAGCTTAGTTAGGACTAGAAACAATGAGCAGTTCTTC
TRBV18	NA	TRBJ1-2	17	TRBD1	CASSLKYKGQDLLGYTF	TGTGCCAGCTCACTAAAATATAAGGGACAGGATCTTCTTGGCTACACCTTC
TRBV18	NA	TRBJ2-5	15	TRBD1	CASSPGQGRQETQYF	TGTGCCAGCTCACCCGGACAGGGGAGACAAGAGACCCAGTACTTC
TRBV7-8	NA	TRBJ2-2	17	NA	CASSSRVWRMNTGELFF	TGTGCCAGCAGCTCCAGGGTTTGGCGGATGAACACCGGGGAGCTGTTTTTT
TRBV18	NA	TRBJ1-1	18	TRBD1	CASSPLSGQLKGNTEAFF	TGTGCCAGCTCACCACTATCGGGACAGCTTAAGGGGAACACTGAAGCTTTCTTT
TRBV2	NA	TRBJ2-7	14	TRBD2	CASSDEGGPDEQYF	TGTGCCAGCAGTGATGAGGGAGGGCCTGACGAGCAGTACTTC
TRBV5-5	NA	TRBJ2-1	17	TRBD1	CASSPVGTGLSYNEQFF	TGTGCCAGCAGCCCTGTGGGGACAGGGTTATCCTACAATGAGCAGTTCTTC
TRBV9	NA	TRBJ2-3	16	TRBD2	CASSVLTSGSTDTQYF	TGTGCCAGCAGCGTCCTGACTAGCGGGAGTACAGATACGCAGTATTTT
TRBV25-1	NA	TRBJ1-2	12	NA	CASIGGIYGYTF	TGTGCCAGCATCGGGGGCATCTATGGCTACACCTTC
TRBV28	NA	TRBJ2-7	13	NA	CASSLAVPYEQYF	TGTGCCAGCAGTTTAGCGGTTCCCTACGAGCAGTACTTC
TRBV5-1	once	TRBJ1-5	15	NA	CASSLAGVSNQPQHF	TGCGCCAGCAGCTTGGCGGGGGTGAGCAATCAGCCCCAGCATTTT
TRBV9	once	TRBJ2-1	15	TRBD2	CASSARAGAYNEQFF	TGTGCCAGCAGCGCTAGAGCGGGAGCCTACAATGAGCAGTTCTTC
TRBV25-1	NA	TRBJ1-1	17	TRBD1	CASSEWALGGRNTEAFF	TGTGCCAGCAGTGAATGGGCCCTAGGGGGCCGGAACACTGAAGCTTTCTTT
TRBV27	NA	TRBJ2-1	16	NA	CASSLIRFSSYNEQFF	TGTGCCAGCAGTTTAATCCGGTTCAGCTCCTACAATGAGCAGTTCTTC
TRBV18	NA	TRBJ1-5	18	TRBD1	CASSPVPGQLHSYQPQHF	TGTGCCAGCTCACCAGTTCCGGGACAGTTACACTCCTATCAGCCCCAGCATTTT
TRBV6-5	NA	TRBJ2-3	14	NA	CASSSTGRTDTQYF	TGTGCCAGCAGTTCCACCGGGCGCACAGATACGCAGTATTTT
TRBV2	NA	TRBJ2-2	15	TRBD2	CASSYSGGSPGELFF	TGTGCCAGCAGTTATAGCGGGGGCAGCCCCGGGGAGCTGTTTTTT
TRBV30	NA	TRBJ2-7	12	NA	CAWSRGAGEQYF	TGTGCCTGGAGCCGCGGGGCCGGGGAGCAGTACTTC
TRBV10-3	NA	TRBJ2-5	18	NA	CAISEHHSTGRTQETQYF	TGTGCCATCAGTGAGCACCATTCGACAGGTCGAACCCAAGAGACCCAGTACTTC
TRBV15	NA	TRBJ2-7	15	NA	CATSNWERSHYEQYF	TGTGCCACCAGCAACTGGGAGAGGAGTCATTACGAGCAGTACTTC
TRBV5-4	NA	TRBJ2-7	15	NA	CASSSQVAPSYEQYF	TGTGCCAGCAGTTCTCAGGTAGCCCCATCCTACGAGCAGTACTTC
TRBV5-1	NA	TRBJ2-7	16	TRBD1	CASSLATRDRSQEQYF	TGCGCCAGCAGCTTGGCTACCCGGGACAGGAGCCAGGAGCAGTACTTC
TRBV9	NA	TRBJ2-1	17	TRBD1	CASSWTGDVRPYNEQFF	TGTGCCAGCAGCTGGACAGGGGACGTTCGGCCCTACAATGAGCAGTTCTTC
TRBV5-5	NA	TRBJ2-5	15	TRBD2	CASSRPSGMGETQYF	TGTGCCAGCAGCCGACCTAGCGGGATGGGAGAGACCCAGTACTTC
TRBV6-1	NA	TRBJ2-3	15	NA	CASSEGNRLTDTQYF	TGTGCCAGCAGTGAAGGGAACCGACTCACAGATACGCAGTATTTT
TRBV2	NA	TRBJ2-2	15	TRBD2	CASSLAGEDTGELFF	TGTGCCAGCAGCCTAGCGGGAGAGGACACCGGGGAGCTGTTTTTT
TRBV7-2	NA	TRBJ1-3	15	NA	CASRTVGSAYNTIYF	TGTGCCAGCAGAACCGTAGGGTCCGCTTACAACACCATATATTTT
TRBV12-5	NA	TRBJ2-1	16	TRBD2	CASGRTSGGHSNEQFF	TGTGCTAGTGGTCGGACTAGCGGGGGTCACTCCAATGAGCAGTTCTTC
TRBV11-2	NA	TRBJ2-7	17	TRBD2	CASSSGTSGRMLYEQYF	TGTGCCAGCAGCTCCGGGACTAGCGGGAGGATGTTATACGAGCAGTACTTC
TRBV6-5	NA	TRBJ1-1	16	NA	CASSYSPQGMNTEAFF	TGTGCCAGCAGTTACTCTCCCCAGGGTATGAACACTGAAGCTTTCTTT
TRBV5-4	NA	TRBJ2-7	15	TRBD2	CASSLKLAGAEEQYF	TGTGCCAGCAGCTTGAAACTAGCGGGAGCGGAGGAGCAGTACTTC
TRBV5-1	NA	TRBJ2-4	14	TRBD1	CASSSPDRGNIQYF	TGCGCCAGCAGCTCCCCGGACAGGGGAAACATTCAGTACTTC
TRBV4-2	NA	TRBJ2-7	16	TRBD2	CASSQEGTSGSKEQYF	TGTGCCAGCAGCCAAGAAGGGACTAGCGGGAGCAAAGAGCAGTACTTC
TRBV10-3	NA	TRBJ2-7	13	TRBD2	CAIMTSGSYEQYF	TGTGCCATCATGACTAGCGGATCCTACGAGCAGTACTTC
TRBV19	NA	TRBJ2-7	15	NA	CASSDGRRNNYEQYF	TGTGCCAGTAGTGACGGACGGAGGAATAACTACGAGCAGTACTTC
TRBV29-1	NA	TRBJ2-5	14	NA	CSVSASTGLETQYF	TGCAGCGTCTCAGCCTCGACAGGTCTGGAGACCCAGTACTTC